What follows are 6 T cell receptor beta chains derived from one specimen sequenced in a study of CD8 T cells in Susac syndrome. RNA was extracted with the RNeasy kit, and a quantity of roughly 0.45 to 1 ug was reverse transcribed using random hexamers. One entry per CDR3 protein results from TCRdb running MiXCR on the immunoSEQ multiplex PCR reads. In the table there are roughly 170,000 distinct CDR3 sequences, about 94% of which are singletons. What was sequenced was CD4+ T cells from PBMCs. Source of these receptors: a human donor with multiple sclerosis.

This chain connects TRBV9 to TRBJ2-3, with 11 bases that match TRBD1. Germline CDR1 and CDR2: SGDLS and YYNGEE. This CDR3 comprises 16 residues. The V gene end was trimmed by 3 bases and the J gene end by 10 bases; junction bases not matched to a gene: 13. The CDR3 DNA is TGTGCCAGCAGCGAAACGAATTCCGCGGGACAGGGGGCGCAGTATTTT. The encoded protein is CASSETNSAGQGAQYF. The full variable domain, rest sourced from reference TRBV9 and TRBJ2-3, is DSGVTQTPKHLITATGQRVTLRCSPRSGDLSVYWYQQSLDQGLQFLIQYYNGEERAKGNILERFSAQQFPDLHSELNLSSLELGDSALYFCASSETNSAGQGAQYFGPGTRLTVL.

The CDR3 region is CASIDAWNSPLHF. CDR3 nucleotide sequence: TGTGCCAGCATTGATGCATGGAATTCACCCCTCCACTTT. This chain joins TRBV6-1 and TRBJ1-6; unclear D gene. The CDR3 runs to 13 residues. V lost 7 bases and J lost 7, with 11 bases in between. Germline CDR1 and CDR2: MNHNS and SASEGT.

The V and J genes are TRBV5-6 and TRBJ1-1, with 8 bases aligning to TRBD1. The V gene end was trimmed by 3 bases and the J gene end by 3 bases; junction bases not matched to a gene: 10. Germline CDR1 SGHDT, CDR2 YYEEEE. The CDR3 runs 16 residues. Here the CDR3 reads CASSYIMEDRDTEAFF. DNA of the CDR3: TGTGCCAGCAGCTACATTATGGAGGACAGGGACACTGAAGCTTTCTTT. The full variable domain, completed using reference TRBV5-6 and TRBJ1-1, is DAGVTQSPTHLIKTRGQQVTLRCSPKSGHDTVSWYQQALGQGPQFIFQYYEEEERQRGNFPDRFSGHQFPNYSSELNVNALLLGDSALYLCASSYIMEDRDTEAFFGQGTRLTVV.

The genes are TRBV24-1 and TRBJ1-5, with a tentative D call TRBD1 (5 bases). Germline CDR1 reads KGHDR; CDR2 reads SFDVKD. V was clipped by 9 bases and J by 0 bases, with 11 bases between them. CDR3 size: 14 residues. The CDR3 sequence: CATGGKDSNQPQHF. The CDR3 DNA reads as TGTGCCACCGGGGGAAAAGATAGCAATCAGCCCCAGCATTTT.

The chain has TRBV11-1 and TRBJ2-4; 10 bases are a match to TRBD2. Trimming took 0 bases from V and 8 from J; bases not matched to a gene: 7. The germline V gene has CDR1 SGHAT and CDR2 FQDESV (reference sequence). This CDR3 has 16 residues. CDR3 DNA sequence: TGTGCCAGCAGCTTAGCTTCGACTAGCGGGTATGACATTCAGTACTTC. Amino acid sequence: CASSLASTSGYDIQYF.

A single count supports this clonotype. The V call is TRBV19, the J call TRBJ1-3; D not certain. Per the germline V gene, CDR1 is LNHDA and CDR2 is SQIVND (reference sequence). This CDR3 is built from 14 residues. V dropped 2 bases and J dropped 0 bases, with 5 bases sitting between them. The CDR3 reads CASSILVSGNTIYF. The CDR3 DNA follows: TGTGCCAGTAGTATATTGGTCTCTGGAAACACCATATATTTT.